The next 8 T cell receptor beta chains were all read from a single sample in a study of cytomegalovirus exposure and HLA in healthy donors (dated by TCRdb to 2016 to 2017). Library prep was done by the immunoSEQ multiplex PCR assay. For the multiplex PCR, a mixture combining 60 forward primers for TCR Vbeta segments and 13 reverse primers for TCR Jbeta segments was used. The table comes from immuneACCESS by way of TCRdb, which keeps in-frame sequences with V and J called. Part of the clones is missing from these tables; in studies checked, under half for an unresolved V gene and the rest for unknown reasons. This sample is represented by nearly 200,000 clones; 70% to 85% of them were singletons. Clones ranked in the top ten supply roughly 0.098% of the sample. Sequencing was performed on PBMCs. The receptors derive from a boy between 2 and 10 years old in good health and CMV-seronegative.

V is TRBV27 and J is TRBJ1-5; D is uncertain. CDR1 and CDR2 from the germline V gene are MNHEY and SMNVEV (reference sequence). The CDR3 has 15 residues. Trimming shortened V by 5 bases and J by 4 bases, and 15 bases separated the two germline ends. DNA of the CDR3: TGTGCCAGCAGTCCGGGTGTGGTTAGAAATCAGCCCCAGCATTTT. This gives the protein CASSPGVVRNQPQHF.

V and J are TRBV6-5 and TRBJ2-3; 7 bases map to TRBD2. After removal of 8 bases from V and 2 bases from J, the junction contained 10 bases not matched to a gene. This CDR3 is built from 15 residues. Germline V lookup: CDR1 MNHEY, CDR2 SVGAGI. The CDR3 sequence is CASRRGGGLTDTQYF. As DNA, the CDR3 is TGTGCCAGCCGAAGGGGCGGGGGACTCACAGATACGCAGTATTTT.

The V gene is TRBV7-9, the J gene TRBJ2-1, with no clear D. CDR3 length: 16 amino acids. Trimming removed 5 bases from V and 0 bases from J, with 14 bases in between. Germline V CDR1 and CDR2: SEHNR, FQNEAQ (reference sequence). The CDR3 region has the DNA TGTGCCAGCAGCCCCGCGAGAGTTTCCTCCTACAATGAGCAGTTCTTC. Its translation: CASSPARVSSYNEQFF.

The chain joins TRBV5-1 to TRBJ2-3; the D gene is possibly TRBD2 (6 bases). V was cut by 5 bases and J by 0 bases, with 13 bases left in between. The germline V gene encodes CDR1 SGHRS and CDR2 YFSETQ. The CDR3 loop spans 15 amino acids. The CDR3 nucleotides read TGCGCCAGCAGACGGGGGACCTCTAGCACAGATACGCAGTATTTT. Its translation: CASRRGTSSTDTQYF.

V is TRBV10-3 and J is TRBJ2-7; 13 positions match TRBD2. V trimming: 3 bases; J trimming: 5 bases; junction bases outside the gene matches: 4. CDR3 length: 15 residues. CDR1 and CDR2 from the germline V gene are ENHRY and SYGVKD. CDR3 nucleotide sequence: TGTGCCATCAGTGACCCAGGACTAGCGGGGGACGAGCAGTACTTC. Translating gives CAISDPGLAGDEQYF.

CDR3 coding DNA: TGTGCCAGCAGCTCCCCGCGGGACGGTTCACCCCTCCACTTT. It encodes CASSSPRDGSPLHF. The chain links TRBV11-2 to TRBJ1-6; TRBD1 might be the D (5 bases). V lost 4 bases, J lost 9 bases, and 13 bases lay in between. The CDR3 spans 14 residues. In germline, CDR1 is SGHAT, CDR2 FQNNGV.

The gene calls are TRBV7-2 and TRBJ1-2; D may be TRBD1 (6 bases). Germline loops: CDR1 SGHTA, CDR2 FQGNSA. This CDR3 comprises 14 residues. With 5 bases removed from V and 7 bases from J, the gap between germline ends came to 17 bases. The CDR3 here is CASSVHRVGGGYTF. CDR3 in DNA: TGTGCCAGCAGCGTCCACAGGGTTGGTGGTGGCTACACCTTC.

This rearrangement joins TRBV29-1 to TRBJ2-1; 11 bases are a match to TRBD2. The junction had 4 bases not matched to a gene; V was cut back by 2 bases and J by 7 bases. Germline V gene sequence: CDR1 SQVTM, CDR2 ANQGSEA. There are 14 residues in the CDR3. The CDR3 region has the DNA TGCAGCGTTGAAAGCCGACTAGCGGGAAATGAGCAGTTCTTC. Encoded protein: CSVESRLAGNEQFF.